This T cell receptor (beta chain) stems from a study of shared clonotypes between healthy human individuals. Per germline, CDR1 MDHEN and CDR2 SYDVKM. The length of the CDR3 is 15 residues. Unmatched junction bases numbered 3, after V lost 5 bases and J lost 0 bases. The repertoire was sequenced with immunoSEQ multiplex PCR; TCRdb's copy has only in-frame clones and lacks some. Of around 550,000 clones listed, less than 96% are singletons. This chain uses TRBV28 with TRBJ2-7, with 11 bases fitting TRBD2. The origin of this receptor is a young woman in good health. Specimen: naive CD4+ T cells sorted from blood. As to subset: CD45RA+ positively selected. Written as DNA, the CDR3 is TGTGCCAGCAGTCGACTAGCGGGAAGCTCCTACGAGCAGTACTTC. As protein: CASSRLAGSSYEQYF.